This T cell receptor (beta chain) was found in a study of cytomegalovirus exposure and HLA in healthy donors (dated by TCRdb to the late 2010s). Some background on the complete study: An earlier analysis of some 600 of the donors reported 276 Gb of sequence data and around 120 million unique TCR beta sequences obtained from 150 million to 200 million T cells. An early release that covered more than 550 HLA-typed donors contained around 300 gigabases of sequencing data and approximately 85 million unique TCR sequences. Among the roughly 370 genotyped donors, approximately 76% belonged to the genetic ancestry cluster associated with self-reported Caucasian donors. The study aimed to test whether signatures of past pathogen exposure could be identified by cataloging public T cell receptors. The study used immunosequencing to profile the T cell repertoires of some 600 subjects and linked those repertoires to cytomegalovirus serostatus. Besides the first cohort of 550 to 750 subjects, a separate validation cohort made up of 120 different subjects was used. The study combined high-throughput TCR immunosequencing, statistical association of individual TCRs with disease status, and machine learning to predict cytomegalovirus infection status. In a later analysis, previously published TCR beta repertoires from 550 to 750 donors were re-analyzed and high-resolution HLA genotyping was added so that TCR occurrence patterns could be studied. Rather than drawing on any new phenotypic data, the later analysis identified candidate immune exposures from TCR beta sequences and the way those sequences occurred across donors. An earlier analysis of 500 to 750 of the donors applied high-throughput TCR beta sequencing to assess whether each TCR beta V gene segment acted as functional or pseudogenic. Alongside the repertoire data, information on donor age, sex, ethnicity and CMV serostatus was compiled. A later genetic analysis took genome-wide SNP genotypes for about 60% of the roughly 670 donors and used that subset as a discovery cohort. All discovery cohort repertoires had been generated using a single sequencing platform. Class I and class II HLA loci were covered by the typing at four-digit resolution. The number of donors typed differed by locus, with roughly 629-640 for A, B, C, DRB1 and DQB1, more than 500 for DQA1, approximately 570 for DPA1, and around 430 for DPB1. Because of strong linkage in the cohort, roughly five DR-DQ haplotypes were treated as single units for association and clustering. Among roughly 400 genotyped donors of the cohort, an average of roughly 230,000 unique TCR beta nucleotide sequences was sequenced per donor, of which roughly 18% were non-productive. Study-wide findings and limitations: A further reported finding was that TCR beta sequences accurately predicted the HLA-A and HLA-B alleles for most subjects in the first cohort. Immune exposure information for the cohort was limited to CMV serostatus. Sequencing depth was assumed to be roughly uniform across donors in the presence/absence analyses, though that assumption may not hold. Most CMV-associated TCR beta chains appeared to be HLA-restricted in a later analysis, and the HLA associations seemed to be driven largely by CMV exposure. According to a later analysis, parvovirus B19, influenza, CMV and Epstein-Barr virus appeared linked to several top co-occurrence clusters. Because the 87-base-pair reads could not distinguish some IMGT-functional V segments, including TRBV6-2 and TRBV6-3, those segments were excluded. In vitro tests confirmed that three of the cytomegalovirus-associated TCR beta chains recognize cytomegalovirus antigens. In a later analysis, some 18,000 TCR beta sequences were associated with specific HLA alleles at a false discovery rate of 0.05. Compared with equally common non-associated chains, HLA-associated TCR beta chains in a later analysis were more clonally expanded and had lower generation probabilities. An association between a missense DCLRE1C variant and V-gene and J-gene trimming of TCR beta chains was found in a later genetic analysis and replicated in an independent cohort. Across donors, most TCR sequences were observed very rarely, whereas some public TCRs were present in many individuals. A later analysis found that TCR association rates varied across HLA loci, with DRB1 alleles showing the most associated TCRs and HLA-C alleles the fewest. The earlier analysis of about 600 of the donors excluded about 16 rarely observed V segments, including chromosome 9 orphons, because counts were too low. In an earlier analysis of 587 of the donors, most TCR beta V segments were observed in productive rearrangements about 87% or about 30% of the time, broadly matching IMGT annotations. A total of 164 TCR beta chains were listed by the study as associated with cytomegalovirus. The classifier was reported to diagnose cytomegalovirus status with high specificity and sensitivity in both the original and validation cohorts. It was suggested by the authors that the approach could potentially be generalized to other disease states and immunological phenotypes. Correlated functional status among segregating V segments might be attributable to linkage disequilibrium, but an unknown experimental factor could not be ruled out. Only TCR beta chains were sequenced in this cohort, and the absence of alpha or paired-chain data limited detectable features. Because HLA typing was missing for some donors at each locus, association tests included only the typed subset. A cluster of highly shared sequence variants was judged likely to represent a technical artifact of the sequencing pipeline. When HLA alleles, especially DR and DQ, strongly co-occurred, TCR associations were difficult to assign to individual alleles. In a later genetic analysis, fewer N-insertions in productive TCRs were reported among donors in an Asian-associated ancestry cluster than the 666-donor mean.

As for this clone: Its target antigen remains unknown. Within one base of it there is no much larger clone, and no base qualities were kept.

The library relied on the immunoSEQ multiplex PCR assay. A mixture of 60 forward primers for TCR Vbeta segments and 13 reverse primers for TCR Jbeta segments was used in the multiplex PCR. The CDR3 region of rearranged TCR beta genes was amplified from genomic DNA with a multiplex PCR assay. The Illumina HiSeq System was used to sequence the amplified TCR beta libraries as 87-base-pair reads. In the paper's pipeline: Across the 666 repertoires, a later analysis counted tens of millions of unique TCR beta chains, roughly 11 million of which were shared by at least two donors. To remove PCR and sequencing errors, raw reads were error-corrected and collapsed into unique sequences using a nearest-neighbor algorithm that merged closely related sequences. V, D and J gene segments were assigned by aligning CDR3 sequences to IMGT reference sequences. Each retained sequence needed at least a six-nucleotide match to both a V gene segment and a J gene segment. Rearrangements were called productive when the CDR3 lacked stop codons and stayed in frame with V and J; all others were non-productive. Following IMGT convention, CDR3 was defined as the stretch from the second conserved V-encoded cysteine to the conserved J-encoded phenylalanine. The earlier analysis of some 550 of the donors excluded any sequence lacking an unambiguous match to a single V gene segment. In an earlier analysis of some 590 of the donors, V segments were called functional above 56.7% productive rearrangements and were called segregating when the between-donor standard deviation exceeded 5%. To diagnose cytomegalovirus status from the catalog of TCR beta chain sequences, a statistical classification framework was built. In a later analysis, V and J genes were assigned by comparing TCR nucleotide sequences against IMGT/GENE-DB human TR gene sequences. The TCRdist pipeline was used in a later analysis to assign CDR3 sequences and most-parsimonious VDJ recombination scenarios. In a later analysis, each TCR beta chain was defined by its CDR3 amino acid sequence together with its V-gene family, and reads without a unique V-gene family were excluded. To address suspected cross-contamination and a sequencing artifact, a later analysis removed several hundred highly shared, low-generation-probability nucleotide sequences. For each public chain, a later analysis derived a clonal expansion index from normalized ranks of inferred template counts within each repertoire. In a later analysis, generation probabilities were computed using a VDJ recombination model fitted to out-of-frame rearrangements, and the results were checked against IGoR. Hypergeometric tests were used in a later analysis to score TCR-TCR, TCR-HLA and TCR-CMV co-occurrence, with a repertoire-size bias correction applied to the TCR pairs. In a later analysis, false discovery rates were estimated by permuting HLA or CMV assignments 20 times. In a later analysis, co-occurring TCRs were grouped with DBSCAN, and TCRdist sequence similarity was added when clustering was performed within HLA-allele-positive subsets. Co-occurrence clustering excluded repertoires with fewer than 30,000 or more than 120,000 public chains, plus five with anomalous nucleotide sharing. The table comes from immuneACCESS by way of TCRdb, which keeps in-frame sequences with V and J called. Part of the clones is missing from these tables; in studies checked, under half for an unresolved V gene and the rest for unknown reasons. The D gene and trimming were derived from the DNA, and the V and J assignments and clone size from that table. In this sample the table shows approximately 100,000 clones, approximately 71% of which occur a single time. The biggest ten clones account for approximately 5.5% of the sample.

As encoded in the germline V gene (reference sequence), CDR1 is SGHNT while CDR2 is YYREEE. The CDR3 goes from the cysteine to the phenylalanine over 13 residues. The entry retains the CDR3 DNA only, 39 bases that are in frame from base 1. Deletion took 4 bases off V and 5 bases off J, with a span of 9 bases between the germline ends. The cohort consisted of approximately 690 healthy bone marrow donors. At the time of sampling, all cohort members were nominally healthy, though unrecorded immune exposures were likely present. The donor was CMV seropositive and belonged to the group of 270 or so seropositive cohort members. Every donor gave a peripheral blood sample, and the peripheral blood mononuclear cells from that sample were used for TCR beta sequencing. The Qiagen DNeasy Blood Extraction Kit was used to extract genomic DNA from the blood cell samples.

Sequencing input: PBMCs. The receptor was derived from a woman aged 70 to 79 in good health and CMV-seropositive. Recombination joined TRBV5-4 with TRBJ1-4; no D gene call is confident. CDR3 sequence: CASSVTGNEKLFF. The DNA sequence is TGTGCCAGCAGCGTAACCGGGAATGAAAAACTGTTTTTT.